These 16 T cell receptor beta chains share one sample of origin, sequenced in a study of blood T cell repertoires in COVID-19. Clones were read by immunoSEQ multiplex PCR, and TCRdb kept only the in-frame ones, dropping some. This sample yields hundreds of thousands of clones, of which roughly 89% are seen a single time; around 16% belongs to the top ten. Sequenced: PBMCs or T cells enriched from blood (not recorded which). These receptors came from a man in his thirties or forties who had been exposed to COVID-19.

This chain joins TRBV5-5 and TRBJ2-7, with 11 bases matching TRBD1. Germline trimming cut 1 base from V and 3 bases from J; bases unmatched to any gene: 12. CDR1 is SGHKS, CDR2 YYEKEE, per germline (reference sequence). The CDR3 spans 18 residues. The CDR3 spells CASSLKELGQGGHYEQYF. The CDR3 nucleotides read TGTGCCAGCAGCTTGAAGGAATTGGGACAGGGGGGGCACTACGAGCAGTACTTC.

In regard to this clone: A much larger clone differs by one base, so this may be a read error. The sample contains more than one DNA sequence encoding this CDR3. The chain combines TRBV7-8 with TRBJ2-7; the D is unclear. Per germline, CDR1 SGHVS and CDR2 FQNEAQ. The germline V and J ends were trimmed by 5 bases and 1 base, with 3 bases remaining between them. This CDR3 region has 11 residues. The CDR3 region has the DNA TGTGCCAGCAGCCTATCCTACGAGCAGTACTTC. This translates into CASSLSYEQYF.

The chain carries TRBV4-2 and TRBJ1-6; a possible D gene is TRBD1 (6 bases). The germline V and J ends were trimmed by 1 base and 7 bases, with 14 bases remaining between them. Germline CDR1 LGHNA, CDR2 YNFKEQ. This CDR3 is 16 amino acids long. CDR3 in DNA: TGTGCCAGCAGCCAAGTGGGCAGGGGACGGAATTCACCCCTCCACTTT. Encoded protein: CASSQVGRGRNSPLHF.

This sequence joins TRBV6-5 and TRBJ2-7, with TRBD2 as a possible D gene (6 bases). Germline values: CDR1 MNHEY, CDR2 SVGAGI. V was clipped by 8 bases and J by 5 bases, with 10 bases between them. The CDR3 loop spans 11 amino acids. The CDR3 DNA reads as TGTGCCAGCCGGGGGTTCGACGAGCAGTACTTC. As protein: CASRGFDEQYF.

CDR3 in DNA: TGTGCCAGCAGCTTAGACAGGGGCAACTACAATGAGCAGTTCTTC. Translated, it gives CASSLDRGNYNEQFF. The chain joins TRBV7-9 to TRBJ2-1, with 7 bases aligning to TRBD1. Per germline, CDR1 SEHNR and CDR2 FQNEAQ (reference sequence). The V and J ends lost 1 base and 3 bases, in that order; junction bases with no gene match: 3. The CDR3 totals 15 residues.

The chain uses TRBV18 and TRBJ2-5; no clear D. The V end lost 4 bases, the J end lost 3 bases, and 9 bases lay between the germline ends. CDR3 length: 13 amino acids. CDR1 and CDR2 (germline): KGHSH, LQKENI. CDR3 bases: TGTGCCAGCTCACTCGGCCAGGAAGAGACCCAGTACTTC. Translating it yields CASSLGQEETQYF.

This clone was seen a single time. Different DNA sequences within this sample yield the same CDR3. The chain combines TRBV7-3 with TRBJ2-3, with TRBD2 matching over 10 bases. The CDR3 contains 15 residues. Germline-derived CDR1 and CDR2 are SGHTA and FQGTGA. V was clipped by 4 bases and J by 4 bases; unmatched bases: 5. The CDR3 region has the DNA TGTGCCAGCAGCTCCAGCGGGGGGGCTTCAGATACGCAGTATTTT. Translation: CASSSSGGASDTQYF.

The chain joins TRBV18 to TRBJ2-3; 8 bases align to TRBD1. Germline assignment: CDR1 KGHSH and CDR2 LQKENI. CDR3 length: 15 amino acids. V was pared by 4 bases and J by 2 bases, with 5 bases of the junction left unmatched. The CDR3 DNA is TGTGCCAGCTCACTGGGACAGGAGATCACAGATACGCAGTATTTT. Protein sequence: CASSLGQEITDTQYF.

The V gene is TRBV19, the J gene TRBJ1-6, with D unresolved. Germline-derived CDR1 and CDR2 are LNHDA and SQIVND (reference sequence). This CDR3 spans 13 amino acids. The ends were cut back, 5 bases at V and 5 bases at J, with 7 bases in the middle. The CDR3 loop reads CASSVRNNSPLHF. The CDR3 region has the DNA TGTGCCAGTAGTGTCAGGAATAATTCACCCCTCCACTTT.

The rearrangement links TRBV10-1 to TRBJ2-1; tentatively, D is TRBD2 (6 bases). This CDR3 is 15 amino acids long. The germline V gene has CDR1 WNHNN and CDR2 SYGVQD (reference sequence). V was pared by 0 bases and J by 3 bases, with 9 bases between. CDR3 protein: CASSESRGLYNEQFF. DNA for the CDR3: TGCGCCAGCAGTGAGTCTAGGGGACTCTACAATGAGCAGTTCTTC.

The chain uses TRBV3-1 (or the pseudogene TRBV3-2) and TRBJ2-1; D is undetermined. V lost 2 bases and J 2 bases, leaving 7 bases between the germline ends. CDR1 and CDR2 (germline): LGHDT, YNNKEL (reference sequence). The CDR3 extends over 14 amino acids. The CDR3 DNA is TGTGCCAGCAGCCAACCCGGTACCTACAATGAGCAGTTCTTC. It specifies CASSQPGTYNEQFF.

This clone occurred a few times. This chain uses TRBV5-1 with TRBJ1-1; 7 bases line up with TRBD1. In germline, CDR1 is SGHRS, CDR2 YFSETQ. CDR3 length: 15 residues. Germline trimming cut 2 bases from V and 3 bases from J; bases unmatched to any gene: 7. The CDR3 loop reads CASSLLGQGDTEAFF. The CDR3 DNA sequence: TGCGCCAGCAGCTTATTAGGGCAGGGGGACACTGAAGCTTTCTTT. Complete variable domain (other parts from reference TRBV5-1 and TRBJ1-1): KAGVTQTPRYLIKTRGQQVTLSCSPISGHRSVSWYQQTPGQGLQFLFEYFSETQRNKGNFPGRFSGRQFSNSRSEMNVSTLELGDSALYLCASSLLGQGDTEAFFGQGTRLTVV.

The rearrangement joins TRBV28 to TRBJ1-1; D not resolved. Per germline, CDR1 MDHEN and CDR2 SYDVKM. This CDR3 has 14 amino acids. Trimming shortened V by 5 bases and J by 7 bases, and 17 bases separated the two germline ends. The CDR3 spells CASSPLEITHEAFF. CDR3 coding DNA: TGTGCCAGCAGTCCGCTCGAGATAACCCATGAAGCTTTCTTT.

The rearrangement joins TRBV7-3 to TRBJ2-7; perhaps TRBD1 as D (6 bases). The V and J ends lost 0 bases and 1 base respectively, with 16 bases between them. This CDR3 comprises 17 residues. Per the germline V gene, CDR1 is SGHTA and CDR2 is FQGTGA. CDR3 sequence: CASSLTVLGTISYEQYF. CDR3 DNA: TGTGCCAGCAGCTTAACCGTTCTCGGGACAATTTCCTACGAGCAGTACTTC.

The rearrangement links TRBV11-1 to TRBJ2-4; a possible D gene is TRBD2 (6 bases). The CDR3 sequence is 12 residues long. CDR1 and CDR2 from the germline V gene are SGHAT and FQDESV (reference sequence). The V gene lost 1 base and the J gene lost 9 bases, with 7 bases spanning the gap. The CDR3, as DNA: TGTGCCAGCAGCTTAGGGAGGGGCATTCAGTACTTC. Residues: CASSLGRGIQYF.

V gene TRBV16 combines with J gene TRBJ1-5, with 8 bases that match TRBD1. CDR1 is KGHSY and CDR2 is FQNENV in the germline V gene. The CDR3 spans 15 residues. The V gene end was trimmed by 2 bases and the J gene end by 5 bases; junction bases not matched to a gene: 5. Here the CDR3 DNA reads TGTGCCAGCAGCCAACGGACAGGGTTCGATCAGCCCCAGCATTTT. Translation gives CASSQRTGFDQPQHF. The full variable domain, its missing parts supplied by reference TRBV16 and TRBJ1-5, is GEEVAQTPKHLVRGEGQKAKLYCAPIKGHSYVFWYQQVLKNEFKFLISFQNENVFDETGMPKERFSAKCLPNSPCSLEIQATKLEDSAVYFCASSQRTGFDQPQHFGDGTRLSIL.